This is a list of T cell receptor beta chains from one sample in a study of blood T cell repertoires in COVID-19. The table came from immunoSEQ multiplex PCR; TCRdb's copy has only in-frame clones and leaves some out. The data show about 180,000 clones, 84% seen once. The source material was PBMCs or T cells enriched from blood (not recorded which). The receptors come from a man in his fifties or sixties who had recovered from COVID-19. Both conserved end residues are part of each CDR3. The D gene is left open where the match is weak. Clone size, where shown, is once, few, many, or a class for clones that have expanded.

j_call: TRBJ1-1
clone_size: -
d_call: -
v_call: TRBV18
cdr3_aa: CASSPDMNTEAFF
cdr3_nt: TGTGCCAGCTCACCGGACATGAACACTGAAGCTTTCTTT

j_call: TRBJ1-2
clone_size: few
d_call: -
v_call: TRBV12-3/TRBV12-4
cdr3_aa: CASSLMVGGGYTF
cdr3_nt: TGTGCCAGCAGTTTAATGGTCGGAGGTGGCTACACCTTC

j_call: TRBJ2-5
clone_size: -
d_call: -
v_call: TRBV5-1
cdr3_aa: CASSSGEETQYF
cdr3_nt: TGCGCCAGCAGCTCAGGGGAGGAGACCCAGTACTTC

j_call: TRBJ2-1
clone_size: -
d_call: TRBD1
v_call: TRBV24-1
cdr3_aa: CATSSPRQGSYNEQFF
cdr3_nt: TGTGCCACCAGCTCACCTAGACAGGGCTCCTACAATGAGCAGTTCTTC

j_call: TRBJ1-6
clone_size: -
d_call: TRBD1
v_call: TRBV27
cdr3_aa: CASTRQGTGSYNSPLHF
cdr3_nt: TGTGCCAGCACCCGACAGGGCACCGGCTCCTATAATTCACCCCTCCACTTT

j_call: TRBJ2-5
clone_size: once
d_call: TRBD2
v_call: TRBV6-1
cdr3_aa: CASSEAGTTQETQYF
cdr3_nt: TGTGCCAGCAGTGAAGCGGGGACTACCCAAGAGACCCAGTACTTC

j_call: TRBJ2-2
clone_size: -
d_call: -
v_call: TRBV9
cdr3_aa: CASSSGTLGGELFF
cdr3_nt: TGTGCCAGCAGCTCCGGGACACTGGGCGGGGAGCTGTTTTTT

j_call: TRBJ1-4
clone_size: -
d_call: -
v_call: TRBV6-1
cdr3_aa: CASSENSNEKLFF
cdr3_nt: TGTGCCAGCAGTGAGAACAGTAATGAAAAACTGTTTTTT

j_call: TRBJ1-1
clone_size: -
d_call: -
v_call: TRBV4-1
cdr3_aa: CASSQERRSTEAFF
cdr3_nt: TGCGCCAGCAGCCAAGAGAGGCGGAGCACTGAAGCTTTCTTT

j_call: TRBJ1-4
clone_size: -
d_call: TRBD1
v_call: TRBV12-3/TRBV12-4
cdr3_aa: CASTGTAAEKLFF
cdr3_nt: TGTGCCAGTACCGGGACAGCGGCGGAAAAACTGTTTTTT

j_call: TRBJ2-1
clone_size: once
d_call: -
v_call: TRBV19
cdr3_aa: CASSLEGGNEQFF
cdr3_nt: TGTGCCAGTAGTTTGGAGGGGGGGAATGAGCAGTTCTTC

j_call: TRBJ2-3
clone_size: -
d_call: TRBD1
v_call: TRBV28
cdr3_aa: CASSPRGQGLTDTQYF
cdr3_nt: TGTGCCAGCAGTCCGAGGGGACAGGGACTCACAGATACGCAGTATTTT

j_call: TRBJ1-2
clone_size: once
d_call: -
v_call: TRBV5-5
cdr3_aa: CASSRTYIYGYTF
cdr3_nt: TGTGCCAGCAGCAGGACATATATTTATGGCTACACCTTC

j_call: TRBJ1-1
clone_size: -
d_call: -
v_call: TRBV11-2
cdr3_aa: CASSLDRRAEAFF
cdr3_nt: TGTGCCAGCAGCTTAGACAGGAGGGCTGAAGCTTTCTTT

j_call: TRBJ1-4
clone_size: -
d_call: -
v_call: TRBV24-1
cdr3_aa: CATSQMTGKLFF
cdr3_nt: TGTGCCACCAGCCAAATGACAGGAAAACTGTTTTTT

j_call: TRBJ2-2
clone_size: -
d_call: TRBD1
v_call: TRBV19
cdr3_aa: CASSGGQGANTGELFF
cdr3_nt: TGTGCCAGTAGTGGAGGACAGGGGGCGAACACCGGGGAGCTGTTTTTT

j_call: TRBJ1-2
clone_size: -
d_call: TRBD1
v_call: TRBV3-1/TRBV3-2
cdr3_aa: CASSPDRGSGYTF
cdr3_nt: TGTGCCAGCAGCCCGGACAGGGGAAGTGGCTACACCTTC

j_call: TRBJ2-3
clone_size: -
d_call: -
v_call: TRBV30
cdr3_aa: CAWSSGGADTQYF
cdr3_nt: TGTGCCTGGAGCAGCGGTGGGGCAGATACGCAGTATTTT

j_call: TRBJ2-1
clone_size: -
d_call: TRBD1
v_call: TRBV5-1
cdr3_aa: CASSPGGTGRSYNEQFF
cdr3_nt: TGCGCCAGCAGCCCCGGCGGGACAGGGAGATCCTACAATGAGCAGTTCTTC

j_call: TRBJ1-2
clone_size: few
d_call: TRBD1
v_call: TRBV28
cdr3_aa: CASKGPGQGARGYTF
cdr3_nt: TGTGCCAGCAAGGGTCCGGGACAGGGGGCGCGTGGCTACACCTTC

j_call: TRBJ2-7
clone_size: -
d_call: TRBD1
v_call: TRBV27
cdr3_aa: CASRPRQGVKSYEQYF
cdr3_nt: TGTGCCAGCAGACCAAGACAGGGAGTTAAGTCCTACGAGCAGTACTTC

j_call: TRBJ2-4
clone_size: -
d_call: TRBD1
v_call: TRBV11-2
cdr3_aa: CASGSTTGALAKNIQYF
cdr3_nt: TGTGCCAGCGGATCGACGACAGGGGCCTTAGCCAAAAACATTCAGTACTTC

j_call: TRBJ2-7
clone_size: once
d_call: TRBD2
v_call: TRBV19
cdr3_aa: CASRSPGTSSYEQYF
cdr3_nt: TGTGCCAGTAGGAGCCCCGGGACTAGCTCCTACGAGCAGTACTTC

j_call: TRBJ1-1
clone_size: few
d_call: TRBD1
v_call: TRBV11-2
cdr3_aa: CASTTDRLQNTEAFF
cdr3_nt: TGTGCCAGCACCACGGACAGGCTCCAGAACACTGAAGCTTTCTTT

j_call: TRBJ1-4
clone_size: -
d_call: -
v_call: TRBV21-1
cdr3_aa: CASSILRDRGPSTNEKLFF
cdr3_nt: TGTGCCAGCAGCATACTTCGGGACAGGGGACCCTCAACTAATGAAAAACTGTTTTTT

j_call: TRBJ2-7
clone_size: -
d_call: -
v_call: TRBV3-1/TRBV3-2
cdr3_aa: CAAGDNDF
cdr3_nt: TGTGCCGCAGGGGACAACGACTTC

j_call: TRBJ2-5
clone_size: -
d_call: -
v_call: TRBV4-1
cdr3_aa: CASKLYFGGARETQYF
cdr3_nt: TGCGCCAGCAAACTATATTTTGGGGGGGCCCGTGAGACCCAGTACTTC

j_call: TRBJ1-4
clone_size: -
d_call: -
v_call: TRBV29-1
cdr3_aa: CSVVEVFPEKLFF
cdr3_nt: TGCAGCGTTGTTGAGGTCTTCCCTGAAAAACTGTTTTTT

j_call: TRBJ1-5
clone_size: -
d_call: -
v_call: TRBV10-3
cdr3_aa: CAISPGVEGNQPQHF
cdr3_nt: TGTGCCATCAGCCCGGGGGTCGAGGGCAATCAGCCCCAGCATTTT

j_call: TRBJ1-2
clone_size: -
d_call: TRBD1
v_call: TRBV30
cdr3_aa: CAWSVSGTGVYTF
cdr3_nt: TGTGCCTGGAGTGTAAGCGGGACAGGGGTCTACACCTTC

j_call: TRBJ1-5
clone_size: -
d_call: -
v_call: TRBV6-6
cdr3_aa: CASSYSGGNSNQPQHF
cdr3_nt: TGTGCCAGCAGTTATTCGGGGGGGAATAGCAATCAGCCCCAGCATTTT

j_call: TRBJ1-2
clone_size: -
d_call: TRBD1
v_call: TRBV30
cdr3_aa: CAWSSRTGNYGYTF
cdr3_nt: TGTGCCTGGAGTTCTCGGACAGGGAACTATGGCTACACCTTC

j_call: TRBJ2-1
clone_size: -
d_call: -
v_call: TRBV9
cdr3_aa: CASSVTQDSYNEQFF
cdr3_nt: TGTGCCAGCAGCGTGACCCAGGATTCGTACAATGAGCAGTTCTTC

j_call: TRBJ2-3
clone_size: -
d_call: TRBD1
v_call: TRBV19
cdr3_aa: CASSSPGTGSTDTQYF
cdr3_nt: TGTGCCAGTAGTTCCCCCGGGACAGGGAGCACAGATACGCAGTATTTT

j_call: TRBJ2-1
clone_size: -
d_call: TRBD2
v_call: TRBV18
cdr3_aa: CASSPVAGGIYNEQFF
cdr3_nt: TGTGCCAGCTCACCAGTTGCGGGGGGCATCTACAATGAGCAGTTCTTC

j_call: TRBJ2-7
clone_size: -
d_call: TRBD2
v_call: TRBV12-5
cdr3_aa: CASGLPDWASGVEGHEQYF
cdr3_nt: TGTGCTAGTGGTTTGCCTGACTGGGCTAGCGGGGTTGAGGGTCACGAGCAGTACTTC